The entry below describes one T cell receptor (beta chain). Antigen specificity is unknown. It was with 60 Vbeta and 13 Jbeta primers that the PCR ran. Repertoires were generated with immunoSEQ multiplex PCR, while TCRdb's copy carries only in-frame clones and drops some. Among 210,000 or so clones, around four fifths were seen once, and the ten largest hold about 0.45%. The data were obtained in a study of cytomegalovirus exposure and HLA in healthy donors. Points from the study as a whole: For TCR beta chains, V- and J-gene trimming was later linked to a missense DCLRE1C variant. The authors excluded some V segments, including TRBV6-2 and TRBV6-3, as indistinguishable. The study flagged about 150 TCR beta chains as cytomegalovirus-associated. Researchers reported that a few CMV-associated chains were confirmed in vitro as CMV antigen-specific.

Germline loops: CDR1 SGHTS, CDR2 YDEGEE. The CDR3 covers 17 residues. V was pared by 2 bases and J by 12 bases, with 30 bases between. The sequence derives from a boy aged 5-17 years in good health and CMV-seronegative. Sequenced material: PBMCs. The chain couples TRBV5-8 to TRBJ2-7; no clear D gene. The CDR3 DNA reads as TGTGCCAGCAGCTTAAAATTTTCGGAGAGCGAGAGTCTATTGGTGTACTTC. Residues: CASSLKFSESESLLVYF.